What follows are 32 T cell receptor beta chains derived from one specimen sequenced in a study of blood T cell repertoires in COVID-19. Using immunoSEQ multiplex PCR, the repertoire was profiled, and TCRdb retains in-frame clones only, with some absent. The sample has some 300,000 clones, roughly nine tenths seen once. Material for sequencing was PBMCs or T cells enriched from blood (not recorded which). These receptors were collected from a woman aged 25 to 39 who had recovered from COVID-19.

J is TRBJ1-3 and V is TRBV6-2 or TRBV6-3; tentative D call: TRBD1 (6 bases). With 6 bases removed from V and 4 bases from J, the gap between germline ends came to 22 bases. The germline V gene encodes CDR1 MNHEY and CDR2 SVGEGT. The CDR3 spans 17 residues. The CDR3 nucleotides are TGTGCCAGCAGCCCAACACAGGTTTGGACAGTCGGAAACACCATATATTTT. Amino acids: CASSPTQVWTVGNTIYF.

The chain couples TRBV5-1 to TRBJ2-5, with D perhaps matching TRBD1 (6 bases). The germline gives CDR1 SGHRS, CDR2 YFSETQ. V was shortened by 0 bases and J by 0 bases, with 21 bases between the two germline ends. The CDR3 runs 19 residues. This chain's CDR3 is CASSLGVGQITKYQETQYF. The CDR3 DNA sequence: TGCGCCAGCAGCTTGGGGGTCGGACAGATTACGAAGTACCAAGAGACCCAGTACTTC.

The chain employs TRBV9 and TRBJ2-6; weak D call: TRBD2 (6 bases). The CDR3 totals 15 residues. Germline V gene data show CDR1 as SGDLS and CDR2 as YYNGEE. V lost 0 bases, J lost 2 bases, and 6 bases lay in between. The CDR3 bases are TGTGCCAGCAGCGTAGGGGGGGCTGGGGCCAACGTCCTGACTTTC. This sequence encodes CASSVGGAGANVLTF. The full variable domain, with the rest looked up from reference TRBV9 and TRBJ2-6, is DSGVTQTPKHLITATGQRVTLRCSPRSGDLSVYWYQQSLDQGLQFLIQYYNGEERAKGNILERFSAQQFPDLHSELNLSSLELGDSALYFCASSVGGAGANVLTFGAGSRLTVL.

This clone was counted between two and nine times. The CDR3 nucleotides read TGCGCCAGCAGCTTGCGCAGGGGAGAGGAGCAGTACTTC. This gives the protein CASSLRRGEEQYF. The chain has TRBV5-1 and TRBJ2-7; maybe TRBD1 (6 bases). The V gene's germline CDR1 is SGHRS and CDR2 YFSETQ. Trimming stripped 1 base from V and 7 bases from J, with 12 bases between. This CDR3 contains 13 residues. Using reference TRBV5-1 and TRBJ2-7 for the parts outside the CDR3, the full variable domain is KAGVTQTPRYLIKTRGQQVTLSCSPISGHRSVSWYQQTPGQGLQFLFEYFSETQRNKGNFPGRFSGRQFSNSRSEMNVSTLELGDSALYLCASSLRRGEEQYFGPGTRLTVT.

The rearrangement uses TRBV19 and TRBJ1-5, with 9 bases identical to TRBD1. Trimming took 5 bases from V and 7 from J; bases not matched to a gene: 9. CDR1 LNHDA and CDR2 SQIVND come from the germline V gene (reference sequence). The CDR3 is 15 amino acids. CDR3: CASSLGTGIYQPQHF. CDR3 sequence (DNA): TGTGCCAGTAGTCTCGGGACAGGGATTTACCAGCCCCAGCATTTT.

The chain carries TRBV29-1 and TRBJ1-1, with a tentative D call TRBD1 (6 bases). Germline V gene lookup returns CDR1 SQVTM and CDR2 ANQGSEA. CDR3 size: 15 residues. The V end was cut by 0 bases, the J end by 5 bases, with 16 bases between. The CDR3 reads CSVEEVRGPGTEAFF. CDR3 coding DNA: TGCAGCGTTGAAGAGGTCAGGGGTCCGGGGACTGAAGCTTTCTTT.

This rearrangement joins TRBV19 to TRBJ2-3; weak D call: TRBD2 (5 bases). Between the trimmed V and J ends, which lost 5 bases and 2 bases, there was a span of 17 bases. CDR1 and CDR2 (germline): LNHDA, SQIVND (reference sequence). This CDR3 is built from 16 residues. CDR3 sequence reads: CASSAPQASLTDTQYF. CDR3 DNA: TGTGCCAGTAGTGCCCCACAAGCTAGCCTCACAGATACGCAGTATTTT.

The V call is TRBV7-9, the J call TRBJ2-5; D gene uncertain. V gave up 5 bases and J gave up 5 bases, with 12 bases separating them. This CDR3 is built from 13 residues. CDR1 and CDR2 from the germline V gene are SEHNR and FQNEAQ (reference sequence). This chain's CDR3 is CASSPPESETQYF. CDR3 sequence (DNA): TGTGCCAGCAGCCCCCCGGAGTCTGAGACCCAGTACTTC.

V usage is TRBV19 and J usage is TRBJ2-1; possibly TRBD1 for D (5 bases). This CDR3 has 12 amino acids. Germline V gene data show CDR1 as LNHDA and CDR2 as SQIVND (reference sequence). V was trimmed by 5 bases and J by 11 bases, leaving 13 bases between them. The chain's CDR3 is CASSFTGRKQFF. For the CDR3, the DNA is TGTGCCAGTAGTTTTACAGGAAGAAAGCAGTTCTTC.

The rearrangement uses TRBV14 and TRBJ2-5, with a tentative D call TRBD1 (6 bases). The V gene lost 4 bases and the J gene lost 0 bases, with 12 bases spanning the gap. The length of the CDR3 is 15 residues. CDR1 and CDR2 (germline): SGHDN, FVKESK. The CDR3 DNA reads TGTGCCAGCAGCCCACAGGGACGATACCAAGAGACCCAGTACTTC. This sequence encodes CASSPQGRYQETQYF. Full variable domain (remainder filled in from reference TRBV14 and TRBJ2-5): EAGVTQFPSHSVIEKGQTVTLRCDPISGHDNLYWYRRVMGKEIKFLLHFVKESKQDESGMPNNRFLAERTGGTYSTLKVQPAELEDSGVYFCASSPQGRYQETQYFGPGTRLLVL.

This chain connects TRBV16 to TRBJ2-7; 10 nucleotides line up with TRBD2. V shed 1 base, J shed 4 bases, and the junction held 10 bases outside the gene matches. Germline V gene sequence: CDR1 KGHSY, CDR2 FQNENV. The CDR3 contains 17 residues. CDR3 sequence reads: CASSQYGPSGGAYEQYF. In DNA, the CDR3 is TGTGCCAGCAGCCAATACGGCCCTAGCGGGGGAGCGTACGAGCAGTACTTC.

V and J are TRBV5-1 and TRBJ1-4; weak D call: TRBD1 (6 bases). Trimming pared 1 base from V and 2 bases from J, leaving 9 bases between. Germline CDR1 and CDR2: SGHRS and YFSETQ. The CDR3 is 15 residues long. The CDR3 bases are TGCGCCAGCAGCTTGACAGGGCGGACTAATGAAAAACTGTTTTTT. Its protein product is CASSLTGRTNEKLFF.

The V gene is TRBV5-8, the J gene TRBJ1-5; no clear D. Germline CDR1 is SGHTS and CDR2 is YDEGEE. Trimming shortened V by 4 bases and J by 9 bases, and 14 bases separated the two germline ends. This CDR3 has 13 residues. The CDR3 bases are TGTGCCAGCAGCCTCGGAGGCCGTGGGCCCCAGCATTTT. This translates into CASSLGGRGPQHF.

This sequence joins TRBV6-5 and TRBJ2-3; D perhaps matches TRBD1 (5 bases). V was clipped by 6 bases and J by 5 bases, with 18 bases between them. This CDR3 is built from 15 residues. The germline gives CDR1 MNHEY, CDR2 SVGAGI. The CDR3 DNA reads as TGTGCCAGCAGACGGACAAAAAAAGATGGAGATACGCAGTATTTT. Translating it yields CASRRTKKDGDTQYF.

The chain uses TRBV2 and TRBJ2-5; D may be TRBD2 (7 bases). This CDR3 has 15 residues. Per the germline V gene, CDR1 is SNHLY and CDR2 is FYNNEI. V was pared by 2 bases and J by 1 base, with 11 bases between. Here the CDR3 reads CASSEMRGPQETQYF. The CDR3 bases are TGTGCCAGCAGTGAAATGCGGGGGCCCCAAGAGACCCAGTACTTC.

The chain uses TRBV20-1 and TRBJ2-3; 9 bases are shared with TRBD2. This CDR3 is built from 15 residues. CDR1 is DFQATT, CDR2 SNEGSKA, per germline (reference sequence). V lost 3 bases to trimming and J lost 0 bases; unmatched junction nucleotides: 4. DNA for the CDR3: TGCAGTGCTAGTGAAAGCGGGGGGAGCACAGATACGCAGTATTTT. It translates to CSASESGGSTDTQYF.

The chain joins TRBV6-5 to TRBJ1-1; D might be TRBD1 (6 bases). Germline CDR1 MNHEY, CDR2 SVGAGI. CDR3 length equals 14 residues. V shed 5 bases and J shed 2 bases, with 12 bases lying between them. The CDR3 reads CASSKTGDNTEAFF. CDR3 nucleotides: TGTGCCAGCAGTAAGACAGGCGATAACACTGAAGCTTTCTTT.

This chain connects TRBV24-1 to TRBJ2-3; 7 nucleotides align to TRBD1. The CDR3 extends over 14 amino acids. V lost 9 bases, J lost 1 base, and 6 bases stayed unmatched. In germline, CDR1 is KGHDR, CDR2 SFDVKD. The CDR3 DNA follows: TGTGCCACCGGTGCAGGGGGACGCACAGATACGCAGTATTTT. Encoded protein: CATGAGGRTDTQYF.

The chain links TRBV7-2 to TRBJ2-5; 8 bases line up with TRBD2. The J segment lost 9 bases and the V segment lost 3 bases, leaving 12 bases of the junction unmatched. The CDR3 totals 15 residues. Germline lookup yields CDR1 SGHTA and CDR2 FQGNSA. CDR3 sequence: CASSFPTSGESAQYF. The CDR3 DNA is TGTGCCAGCAGCTTTCCCACTAGCGGAGAATCGGCCCAGTACTTC.

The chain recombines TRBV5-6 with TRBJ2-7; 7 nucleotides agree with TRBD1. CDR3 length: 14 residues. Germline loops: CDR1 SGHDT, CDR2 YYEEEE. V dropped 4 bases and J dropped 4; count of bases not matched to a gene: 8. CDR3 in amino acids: CASSPNPGQYEQYF. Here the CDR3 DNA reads TGTGCCAGCAGCCCGAATCCGGGACAGTACGAGCAGTACTTC.

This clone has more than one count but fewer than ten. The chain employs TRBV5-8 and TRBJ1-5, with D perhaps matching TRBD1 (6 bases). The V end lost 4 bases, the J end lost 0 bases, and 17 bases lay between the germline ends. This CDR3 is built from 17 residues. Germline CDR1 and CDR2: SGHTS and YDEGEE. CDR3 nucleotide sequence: TGTGCCAGCAGCGGGTTCGGGGGGCGCAGTAGCAATCAGCCCCAGCATTTT. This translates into CASSGFGGRSSNQPQHF. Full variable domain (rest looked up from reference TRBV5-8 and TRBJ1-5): EAGVTQSPTHLIKTRGQQATLRCSPISGHTSVYWYQQALGLGLQFLLWYDEGEERNRGNFPPRFSGRQFPNYSSELNVNALELEDSALYLCASSGFGGRSSNQPQHFGDGTRLSIL.

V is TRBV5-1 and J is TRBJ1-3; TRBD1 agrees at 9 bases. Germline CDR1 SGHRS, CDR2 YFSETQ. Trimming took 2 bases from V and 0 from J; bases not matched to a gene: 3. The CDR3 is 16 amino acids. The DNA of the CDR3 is TGCGCCAGCAGCTTCGGGACAGGGAACTCTGGAAACACCATATATTTT. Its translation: CASSFGTGNSGNTIYF.

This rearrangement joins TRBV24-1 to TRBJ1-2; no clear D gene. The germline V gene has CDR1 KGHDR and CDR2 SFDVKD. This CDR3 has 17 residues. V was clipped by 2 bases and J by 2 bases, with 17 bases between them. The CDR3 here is CATSDSNRAVWNYGYTF. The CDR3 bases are TGTGCCACCAGTGATTCCAACAGAGCAGTCTGGAACTATGGCTACACCTTC.

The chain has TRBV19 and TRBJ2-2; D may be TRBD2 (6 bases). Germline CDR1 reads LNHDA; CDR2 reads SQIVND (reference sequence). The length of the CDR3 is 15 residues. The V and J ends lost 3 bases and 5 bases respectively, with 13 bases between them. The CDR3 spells CASSIQGTGTGELFF. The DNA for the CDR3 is TGTGCCAGTAGTATTCAAGGGACTGGGACCGGGGAGCTGTTTTTT.

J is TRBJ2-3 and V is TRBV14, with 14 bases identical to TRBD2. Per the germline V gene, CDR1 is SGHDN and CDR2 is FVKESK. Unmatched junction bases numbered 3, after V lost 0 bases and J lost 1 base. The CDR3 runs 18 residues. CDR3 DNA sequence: TGTGCCAGCAGCCAAGATAGGACTAGCGGGGGGCGCACAGATACGCAGTATTTT. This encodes CASSQDRTSGGRTDTQYF. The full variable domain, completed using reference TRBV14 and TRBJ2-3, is EAGVTQFPSHSVIEKGQTVTLRCDPISGHDNLYWYRRVMGKEIKFLLHFVKESKQDESGMPNNRFLAERTGGTYSTLKVQPAELEDSGVYFCASSQDRTSGGRTDTQYFGPGTRLTVL.

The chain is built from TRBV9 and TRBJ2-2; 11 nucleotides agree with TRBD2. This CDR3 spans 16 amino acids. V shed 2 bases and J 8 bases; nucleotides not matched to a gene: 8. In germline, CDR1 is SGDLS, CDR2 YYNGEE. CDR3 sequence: CASSVETSGGGGELFF. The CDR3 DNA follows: TGTGCCAGCAGCGTCGAAACTAGCGGGGGAGGAGGGGAGCTGTTTTTT.

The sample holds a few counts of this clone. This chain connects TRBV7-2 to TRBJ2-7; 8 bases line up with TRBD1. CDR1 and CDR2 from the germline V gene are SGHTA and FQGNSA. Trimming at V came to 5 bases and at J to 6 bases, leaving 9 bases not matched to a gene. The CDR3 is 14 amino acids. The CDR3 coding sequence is TGTGCCAGCAGCACCCGGACAGGGCTTGGCGAGCAGTACTTC. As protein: CASSTRTGLGEQYF.

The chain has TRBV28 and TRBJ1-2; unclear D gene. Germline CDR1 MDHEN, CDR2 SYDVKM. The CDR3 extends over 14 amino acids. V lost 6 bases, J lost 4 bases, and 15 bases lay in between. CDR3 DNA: TGTGCCAGCAGCCCCGGGGTTTCCCCCTATGGCTACACCTTC. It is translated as CASSPGVSPYGYTF.

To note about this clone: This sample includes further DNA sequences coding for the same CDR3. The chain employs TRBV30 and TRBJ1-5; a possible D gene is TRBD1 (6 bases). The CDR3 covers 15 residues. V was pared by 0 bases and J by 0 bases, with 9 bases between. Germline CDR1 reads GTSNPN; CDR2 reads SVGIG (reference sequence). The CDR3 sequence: CAWSVRGYSNQPQHF. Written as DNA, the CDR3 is TGTGCCTGGAGTGTCAGGGGCTATAGCAATCAGCCCCAGCATTTT.

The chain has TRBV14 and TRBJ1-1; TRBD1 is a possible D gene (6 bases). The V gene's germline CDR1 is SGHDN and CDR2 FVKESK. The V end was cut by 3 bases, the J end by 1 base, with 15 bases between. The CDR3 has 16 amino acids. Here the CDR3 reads CASSQETGTPNTEAFF. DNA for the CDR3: TGTGCCAGCAGCCAGGAAACCGGGACACCGAACACTGAAGCTTTCTTT.

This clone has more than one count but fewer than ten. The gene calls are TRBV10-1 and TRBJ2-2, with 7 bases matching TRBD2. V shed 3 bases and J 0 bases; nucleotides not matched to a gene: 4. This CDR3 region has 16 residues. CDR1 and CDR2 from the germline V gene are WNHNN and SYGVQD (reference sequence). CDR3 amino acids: CASSDWGGANTGELFF. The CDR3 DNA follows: TGCGCCAGCAGTGATTGGGGGGGAGCGAACACCGGGGAGCTGTTTTTT.

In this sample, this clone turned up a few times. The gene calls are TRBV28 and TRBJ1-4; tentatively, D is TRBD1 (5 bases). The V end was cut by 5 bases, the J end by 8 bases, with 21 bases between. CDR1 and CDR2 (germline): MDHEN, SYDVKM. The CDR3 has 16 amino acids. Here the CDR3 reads CASSGRGGGGGEKLFF. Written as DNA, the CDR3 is TGTGCCAGCAGTGGGCGGGGAGGCGGGGGTGGAGAAAAACTGTTTTTT.